This entry lists 32 T cell receptor beta chains sequenced from one sample in a study of type 1 regulatory T cells. TCRdb passed the reads through MiXCR, listing each CDR3 protein once. The sample records about 97,000 distinct CDR3 sequences, roughly 31% being singletons. The sequencing input was CD4+ T cells, either the whole sample or a sorted fraction (not recorded which). Receptors were obtained from a human donor in good health.

The rearrangement uses TRBV9 and TRBJ2-5, with 7 bases matching TRBD1. The CDR3 runs to 14 residues. Germline assignment: CDR1 SGDLS and CDR2 YYNGEE. J lost 1 base, V lost 3 bases, and 3 bases had no gene match. The chain's CDR3 is CASSDGQVQETQYF. In DNA form, the CDR3 reads TGTGCCAGCAGCGATGGACAGGTCCAAGAGACCCAGTACTTC.

The V gene is TRBV7-8, the J gene TRBJ2-7, with no clear D. The CDR3 consists of 14 residues. Germline CDR1 SGHVS, CDR2 FQNEAQ. The V end was cut by 3 bases, the J end by 2 bases, with 11 bases between. In DNA, the CDR3 is TGTGCCAGCAGCTTGAGACACAGTCCCTACGAGCAGTACTTC. Encoded protein: CASSLRHSPYEQYF.

This clonotype was found a few times. The chain is built from TRBV20-1 and TRBJ2-7; D perhaps matches TRBD2 (5 bases). The germline gives CDR1 DFQATT, CDR2 SNEGSKA (reference sequence). V was shortened by 1 base and J by 5 bases, with 12 bases between the two germline ends. This CDR3 has 13 amino acids. CDR3 loop: CSARVPSKDEQYF. Here the CDR3 DNA reads TGCAGTGCTAGAGTTCCTAGCAAGGACGAGCAGTACTTC.

The V call is TRBV7-9, the J call TRBJ2-1; tentatively, D is TRBD2 (6 bases). Looked up from germline, CDR1 is SEHNR and CDR2 is FQNEAQ (reference sequence). V was trimmed by 5 bases and J by 2 bases, leaving 16 bases between them. This CDR3 spans 16 amino acids. As DNA, the CDR3 is TGTGCCAGCAGCAATCCCGTCGGGACTGCCTACAATGAGCAGTTCTTC. Translated: CASSNPVGTAYNEQFF.

CDR3 region: CASSGGLGGFTDTQYF. The CDR3 DNA reads TGCGCCAGCAGCGGGGGACTAGGAGGTTTTACAGATACGCAGTATTTT. This rearrangement joins TRBV5-1 to TRBJ2-3, with 8 bases matching TRBD2. Germline V gene lookup returns CDR1 SGHRS and CDR2 YFSETQ. Unmatched junction bases numbered 10, after V lost 4 bases and J lost 3 bases. The CDR3 spans 16 residues.

This clonotype turned up a few times. This sequence joins TRBV24-1 and TRBJ2-3, with 13 nucleotides matching TRBD2. Germline assignment: CDR1 KGHDR and CDR2 SFDVKD. Losses at the gene ends were 4 bases for V and 0 bases for J; bases not matched to a gene: 9. This CDR3 has 19 amino acids. In DNA form, the CDR3 reads TGTGCCACCAGTGACCGAACTAGCGGGAGGGCCTTCAGCACAGATACGCAGTATTTT. It is translated as CATSDRTSGRAFSTDTQYF.

The CDR3 here is CSATSQVNYGYTF. CDR3 DNA sequence: TGCAGTGCTACGTCACAGGTGAACTATGGCTACACCTTC. V gene TRBV20-1 combines with J gene TRBJ1-2; possibly TRBD1 for D (5 bases). The V and J ends lost 4 bases and 2 bases respectively, with 11 bases between them. The CDR3 contains 13 residues. The germline gives CDR1 DFQATT, CDR2 SNEGSKA (reference sequence).

The chain combines TRBV18 with TRBJ1-1; D is ambiguous. CDR1 is KGHSH and CDR2 is LQKENI in the germline V gene. The CDR3 runs 11 residues. Trimming pared 5 bases from V and 7 bases from J, leaving 8 bases between. The CDR3 nucleotides read TGTGCCAGCTCATCGGTCGGTGAAGCTTTCTTT. Its translation: CASSSVGEAFF.

This clonotype appeared once. The chain joins TRBV7-8 to TRBJ2-1; 10 bases match TRBD2. Germline CDR1 reads SGHVS; CDR2 reads FQNEAQ. V gave up 5 bases and J gave up 8 bases; unmatched junction bases: 9. The CDR3 sequence is 15 residues long. This CDR3 is CASSLSSGSHDEQFF. In DNA, the CDR3 is TGTGCCAGCAGCCTATCTAGCGGGAGTCACGATGAGCAGTTCTTC.

This clonotype was recorded a few times. V and J are TRBV7-2 and TRBJ1-2; D remains ambiguous. The V end was cut by 0 bases, the J end by 10 bases, with 12 bases between. The CDR3 has 13 residues. Germline CDR1 SGHTA, CDR2 FQGNSA. The CDR3 spells CASSLARAADYTF. The CDR3 nucleotides read TGTGCCAGCAGCTTAGCAAGGGCAGCGGACTACACCTTC.

This clonotype was seen a few times. The chain combines TRBV27 with TRBJ2-6, with 7 bases that match TRBD1. V trimming: 8 bases; J trimming: 9 bases; junction bases outside the gene matches: 7. This CDR3 has 13 residues. Germline assignment: CDR1 MNHEY and CDR2 SMNVEV (reference sequence). In DNA, the CDR3 is TGTGCCAGCGGATGGGACAGAAACAACGTCCTGACTTTC. This encodes CASGWDRNNVLTF.

This CDR3 reads CASTLYGNRNTEAFF. The CDR3 DNA sequence: TGCGCCAGCACCCTATATGGGAACAGAAACACTGAAGCTTTCTTT. This chain links TRBV5-1 with TRBJ1-1; D uncertain. CDR3 size: 15 residues. Germline V lookup: CDR1 SGHRS, CDR2 YFSETQ. The V and J ends lost 6 bases and 2 bases respectively, with 17 bases between them.

The chain recombines TRBV24-1 with TRBJ2-2; TRBD1 is a possible D gene (5 bases). The CDR3 extends over 14 amino acids. V was shortened by 5 bases and J by 1 base, with 7 bases between the two germline ends. Per germline, CDR1 KGHDR and CDR2 SFDVKD. The CDR3 DNA is TGTGCCACCAGTGCCAGGGAGAACACCGGGGAGCTGTTTTTT. Protein sequence: CATSARENTGELFF.

The chain carries TRBV9 and TRBJ2-3; 11 positions agree with TRBD1. V trimming: 0 bases; J trimming: 4 bases; junction bases outside the gene matches: 4. The CDR3 is 16 residues long. From germline, CDR1 is SGDLS and CDR2 YYNGEE. CDR3 region: CASSVGTGGSADTQYF. CDR3 DNA sequence: TGTGCCAGCAGCGTAGGGACAGGGGGCAGCGCAGATACGCAGTATTTT.

In this sample, this clonotype turned up many times. The J gene is TRBJ2-5, the V gene TRBV5-1; no definite D call. Germline CDR1 reads SGHRS; CDR2 reads YFSETQ. This CDR3 contains 14 residues. Trimming removed 0 bases at V and 5 bases at J, with 11 bases between. The CDR3 sequence: CASSLGAIGETQYF. Here the CDR3 DNA reads TGCGCCAGCAGCTTGGGAGCTATCGGGGAGACCCAGTACTTC.

This clonotype appeared a few times. V gene TRBV11-2 combines with J gene TRBJ2-2, with TRBD2 identical over 13 bases. Germline CDR1 and CDR2: SGHAT and FQNNGV. This CDR3 has 17 residues. Losses at the gene ends were 5 bases for V and 3 bases for J; bases not matched to a gene: 6. The CDR3 DNA sequence: TGTGCCAGCAGCCGGGATGGACTAGCGGGGGACACCGGGGAGCTGTTTTTT. Translated: CASSRDGLAGDTGELFF.

There are a few counts of this clonotype. The gene calls are TRBV7-8 and TRBJ1-3, with 9 positions matching TRBD1. Looked up from germline, CDR1 is SGHVS and CDR2 is FQNEAQ. The J segment lost 1 base and the V segment lost 5 bases, leaving 12 bases of the junction unmatched. The CDR3 runs 18 residues. This CDR3 reads CASSEDLGQGPSGNTIYF. The CDR3 DNA reads as TGTGCCAGCAGCGAGGACTTGGGACAGGGTCCTTCTGGAAACACCATATATTTT. Filled out from reference TRBV7-8 and TRBJ1-3, the complete variable domain reads GAGVSQSPRYKVAKRGQDVALRCDPISGHVSLFWYQQALGQGPEFLTYFQNEAQLDKSGLPSDRFFAERPEGSVSTLKIQRTQQEDSAVYLCASSEDLGQGPSGNTIYFGEGSWLTVV.

The chain employs TRBV6-6 and TRBJ2-3; 12 bases align to TRBD2. The CDR3 contains 17 residues. From germline, CDR1 is MNHNY and CDR2 SVGAGI (reference sequence). V lost 6 bases and J lost 3; bases outside the gene matches: 10. The CDR3: CASRPDLAGGPTDTQYF. For the CDR3, the DNA is TGTGCCAGCAGACCTGATCTAGCGGGAGGGCCAACAGATACGCAGTATTTT.

There are many counts of this clonotype. The chain employs TRBV4-3 and TRBJ2-1, with 8 bases aligning to TRBD2. Germline V lookup: CDR1 LGHNA, CDR2 YSLEER. This CDR3 is built from 14 residues. The V and J ends lost 0 bases and 10 bases, in that order; junction bases with no gene match: 5. The CDR3 DNA sequence: TGCGCCAGCAGCCAAGATCTTGGCGGGAGGGAGCAGTTCTTC. This gives the protein CASSQDLGGREQFF.

V usage is TRBV19 and J usage is TRBJ2-3; weak D call: TRBD2 (6 bases). Germline lookup yields CDR1 LNHDA and CDR2 SQIVND (reference sequence). V lost 8 bases to trimming and J lost 0 bases, with 12 bases between them. The CDR3 runs to 14 residues. The CDR3 spells CASQAGLSTDTQYF. Here the CDR3 DNA reads TGTGCCAGTCAAGCGGGCCTAAGCACAGATACGCAGTATTTT.

The chain couples TRBV6-5 to TRBJ2-1; 11 bases match TRBD1. Looked up from germline, CDR1 is MNHEY and CDR2 is SVGAGI. This CDR3 spans 16 amino acids. V lost 6 bases to trimming and J lost 9 bases; unmatched junction nucleotides: 13. For the CDR3, the DNA is TGTGCCAGCAGGGCCCCCCATGGGGGACAGGGGGGTGAGCAGTTCTTC. Amino acid sequence: CASRAPHGGQGGEQFF.

This clonotype has more than one count but fewer than ten. V usage is TRBV7-2 and J usage is TRBJ1-1, with D unclear. The ends were cut back, 2 bases at V and 5 bases at J, with 15 bases in the middle. Germline-derived CDR1 and CDR2 are SGHTA and FQGNSA. The CDR3 has 15 amino acids. CDR3 in amino acids: CASSLIAGGETEAFF. CDR3 in DNA: TGTGCCAGCAGCTTAATCGCAGGCGGGGAGACTGAAGCTTTCTTT.

This clonotype was found a few times. This chain uses TRBV10-3 with TRBJ1-3; no firm D call. Trimming pared 5 bases from V and 4 bases from J, leaving 9 bases between. The CDR3 contains 13 residues. Looked up from germline, CDR1 is ENHRY and CDR2 is SYGVKD. Here the CDR3 reads CAISNEGGNTIYF. The CDR3 DNA reads TGTGCCATCAGTAACGAGGGAGGAAACACCATATATTTT.

In this sample, this clonotype turned up many times. The gene calls are TRBV7-2 and TRBJ2-7, with D possibly being TRBD1 or TRBD2 (6 bases each). The germline gives CDR1 SGHTA, CDR2 FQGNSA. This CDR3 contains 15 residues. V lost 0 bases to trimming and J lost 7 bases, with 16 bases between them. CDR3 residues: CASSLARPGAGEQYF. The DNA of the CDR3 is TGTGCCAGCAGCTTAGCCCGCCCGGGGGCGGGGGAGCAGTACTTC.

The V call is TRBV4-1, the J call TRBJ2-5, with D perhaps matching TRBD2 (5 bases). Trimming left V 5 bases short and J 9 bases short, with 22 bases between. In germline, CDR1 is MGHRA, CDR2 YSYEKL. The CDR3 sequence is 15 residues long. The DNA for the CDR3 is TGCGCCAGCAGCGAATTGGGTCTCCTTAGGGAGTCCCAGTACTTC. It codes for CASSELGLLRESQYF.

The gene calls are TRBV12-3 or TRBV12-4 and TRBJ2-3, with D uncertain. The V end lost 6 bases, the J end lost 3 bases, and 7 bases lay between the germline ends. This CDR3 is built from 12 residues. CDR3: CASSKTTDTQYF. DNA of the CDR3: TGTGCCAGCAGCAAGACTACAGATACGCAGTATTTT.

In its sample, this clonotype was seen a few times. This rearrangement joins TRBV29-1 to TRBJ2-3, with D possibly being TRBD1 or TRBD2 (7 bases each). Germline CDR1 is SQVTM and CDR2 is ANQGSEA. Trimming stripped 7 bases from V and 2 bases from J, with 19 bases between. The length of the CDR3 is 15 residues. CDR3 protein: CSATGASGNTDTQYF. The CDR3 region has the DNA TGCAGCGCCACAGGGGCTAGCGGCAACACAGATACGCAGTATTTT.

V and J are TRBV24-1 and TRBJ2-6; either TRBD1 or TRBD2 may fit D (5 bases each). The CDR3 covers 14 residues. Germline lookup yields CDR1 KGHDR and CDR2 SFDVKD. Between the trimmed V and J ends, which lost 9 bases and 4 bases, there was a span of 12 bases. The CDR3 sequence: CATGGPWGANVLTF. DNA of the CDR3: TGTGCCACCGGGGGACCGTGGGGGGCCAACGTCCTGACTTTC.

This chain links TRBV5-5 with TRBJ2-2; tentatively, D is TRBD1 (6 bases). The germline V and J ends were trimmed by 5 bases and 4 bases, with 15 bases remaining between them. Germline V CDR1 and CDR2: SGHKS, YYEKEE (reference sequence). The CDR3 is 15 residues long. In DNA, the CDR3 is TGTGCCAGCAGTACACAGGGTCTTGGCACCGGGGAGCTGTTTTTT. Amino acids: CASSTQGLGTGELFF.

The chain links TRBV12-3 or TRBV12-4 to TRBJ1-1, with 9 bases identical to TRBD1. With V trimmed by 6 bases and J by 6 bases, 5 bases remained unmatched. CDR3 length: 13 residues. CDR3 residues: CASSPGQGAEAFF. CDR3 bases: TGTGCCAGCAGCCCGGGACAGGGAGCTGAAGCTTTCTTT.

This chain links TRBV4-1 with TRBJ1-5, with 7 bases that match TRBD1. Trimming at V came to 0 bases and at J to 10 bases, leaving 24 bases not matched to a gene. Germline V CDR1 and CDR2: MGHRA, YSYEKL. The CDR3 contains 20 residues. The CDR3 DNA reads as TGCGCCAGCAGCCAAGAGAATTGGTGGAGGGGGCTATCGGAAGACAGCCCCCAGCATTTT. Translated: CASSQENWWRGLSEDSPQHF.

This clonotype was seen a handful of times. The rearrangement uses TRBV4-2 and TRBJ2-3; 8 bases are a match to TRBD2. V shed 0 bases and J 3 bases; nucleotides not matched to a gene: 11. The length of the CDR3 is 18 residues. CDR1 is LGHNA, CDR2 YNFKEQ, per germline. CDR3 nucleotide sequence: TGTGCCAGCAGCCAAGACCTTATGGGTCTAGCGGGTACAGATACGCAGTATTTT. This encodes CASSQDLMGLAGTDTQYF.